This T cell receptor beta chain stems from a study of control samples from healthy donors and cancer patients. The length of the CDR3 is 15 residues. V lost 4 bases and J lost 5; bases outside the gene matches: 4. Looked up from germline, CDR1 is SGHAT and CDR2 is FQNNGV. Profiling relied on immunoSEQ multiplex PCR, and the TCRdb table lists in-frame clones only, not all of them. Of 55,000 to 75,000 clones in the sample, around 87% are singletons; the top ten hold under 2.5%. This receptor was taken from a woman aged 50 to 60 with head and neck cancer. The material sequenced was PBMCs. The chain carries TRBV11-2 and TRBJ2-2; 10 nucleotides match TRBD1. The CDR3 nucleotides are TGTGCCAGCAGCTCCCGGGACAGGGGAACCGGGGAGCTGTTTTTT. Amino acids: CASSSRDRGTGELFF.